The sequence of this TCR beta chain was determined in a study of CXCR3-negative and CXCR3-positive naive CD8 T cells. 5' RACE with UMI labels generated the TRB cDNA libraries. TCRdb reanalyzed the 5' RACE reads and collapses them to one entry per CDR3 protein, without DNA. The listing contains 25,000 to 35,000 distinct CDR3 sequences. Study-wide results and limits: Similarly elevated diversity marked both naive subsets, with memory CD8+ cells showing far lower diversity.

The sorting of each CD8+ T cell subset was done in triplicate, at 330,000 or so cells each. This clonotype is identified as medium-sized (0.01 to 0.1%) from frequency. What it binds is unknown. Sequences were obtained from memory CD8+ T cells from blood. This clonotype was sampled from a human donor in good health. Some clones in this sample may be carry-over from other donors' samples.

The CDR3 loop reads CSARVGTSDINEQFF. The chain uses TRBV20-1 and TRBJ2-1; with no DNA, the TCRdb D assignment of TRBD2 cannot be verified. Germline V lookup: CDR1 DFQATT, CDR2 SNEGSKA (reference sequence). The CDR3 sequence is 15 residues long.